The 32 T cell receptor beta chains listed next were all sequenced from one sample in a study of patients and donors after allogeneic stem cell transplantation. One entry per CDR3 protein results from TCRdb running MiXCR on the RT-PCR reads. The repertoire includes about 110,000 distinct CDR3 sequences, 35% of them detected once, and 27% sits in the top ten. Sequencing used blood, either unsorted or a sorted T cell fraction (not recorded which). The receptors here all came from a human donor who was either an allogeneic HSCT recipient or a stem cell or donor lymphocyte infusion donor (not recorded which). It is not recorded whose cells these are; they may come from a transplant donor.

This clonotype has just a few counts. The genes are TRBV28 and TRBJ2-4; 7 bases fit TRBD1. In germline, CDR1 is MDHEN, CDR2 SYDVKM. V was pared by 5 bases and J by 9 bases, with 10 bases of the junction left unmatched. The CDR3 runs to 14 residues. CDR3 sequence (DNA): TGTGCCAGCAGTCAAGGGGGCCCCTCAGGCATTCAGTACTTC. Translated: CASSQGGPSGIQYF.

The rearrangement links TRBV6-5 to TRBJ2-1, with TRBD2 matching 8 bases. There are 16 residues in the CDR3. Germline loops: CDR1 MNHEY, CDR2 SVGAGI. J was trimmed by 4 bases and V by 2 bases; bases with no gene match: 7. CDR3 protein: CASSYLRGRMYNEQFF. The DNA for the CDR3 is TGTGCCAGCAGTTACCTACGCGGGAGGATGTACAATGAGCAGTTCTTC.

A few counts support this clonotype. The chain has TRBV7-2 and TRBJ2-1; TRBD2 might be the D (5 bases). Germline CDR1 and CDR2: SGHTA and FQGNSA. The length of the CDR3 is 15 residues. V was shortened by 1 base and J by 0 bases, with 7 bases between the two germline ends. Here the CDR3 DNA reads TGTGCCAGCAGCTTAGTAGCGAACTCCTACAATGAGCAGTTCTTC. This sequence encodes CASSLVANSYNEQFF. The full variable domain, in which reference TRBV7-2 and TRBJ2-1 provide the parts outside the CDR3, is GAGVSQSPSNKVTEKGKDVELRCDPISGHTALYWYRQSLGQGLEFLIYFQGNSAPDKSGLPSDRFSAERTGGSVSTLTIQRTQQEDSAVYLCASSLVANSYNEQFFGPGTRLTVL.

V usage is TRBV20-1 and J usage is TRBJ2-2; TRBD2 might be the D (6 bases). Germline CDR1 and CDR2: DFQATT and SNEGSKA (reference sequence). This CDR3 region has 14 residues. V was clipped by 3 bases and J by 2 bases, with 10 bases between them. DNA of the CDR3: TGCAGTGCTAGTTGGGACTCCAACACCGGGGAGCTGTTTTTT. Protein sequence: CSASWDSNTGELFF.

The gene calls are TRBV24-1 and TRBJ2-3; D might be TRBD1 or TRBD2, each matching 5 bases. Germline V lookup: CDR1 KGHDR, CDR2 SFDVKD. The V end was cut by 1 base, the J end by 8 bases, with 6 bases between. The CDR3 length is 12 residues. CDR3: CATSDFGATQYF. The CDR3 region has the DNA TGTGCCACCAGTGATTTCGGGGCTACGCAGTATTTT.

V usage is TRBV20-1 and J usage is TRBJ2-1; 9 bases line up with TRBD1. In germline, CDR1 is DFQATT, CDR2 SNEGSKA (reference sequence). The CDR3 runs 13 residues. Losses at the gene ends were 6 bases for V and 7 bases for J; bases not matched to a gene: 7. The chain's CDR3 is CSAEGQGRNEQFF. As DNA, the CDR3 is TGCAGTGCAGAGGGACAGGGTAGGAATGAGCAGTTCTTC.

In its sample, this clonotype was seen a few times. The rearrangement joins TRBV28 to TRBJ1-5; 7 nucleotides agree with TRBD1. The CDR3 consists of 14 residues. Germline loops: CDR1 MDHEN, CDR2 SYDVKM. V was clipped by 6 bases and J by 7 bases; unmatched bases: 9. CDR3 DNA: TGTGCCAGCAGGGTCACAGGGGATAAACAGCCCCAGCATTTT. It translates to CASRVTGDKQPQHF. The full variable domain, completed using reference TRBV28 and TRBJ1-5, is DVKVTQSSRYLVKRTGEKVFLECVQDMDHENMFWYRQDPGLGLRLIYFSYDVKMKEKGDIPEGYSVSREKKERFSLILESASTNQTSMYLCASRVTGDKQPQHFGDGTRLSIL.

This clonotype was detected a few times. CDR3 in amino acids: CSGAKRAPGGAFF. In nucleotides, the CDR3 is TGCAGCGGGGCCAAGAGGGCTCCGGGTGGTGCTTTCTTT. The V gene is TRBV29-1, the J gene TRBJ1-1, with unresolved D. The CDR3 covers 13 residues. CDR1 SQVTM and CDR2 ANQGSEA come from the germline V gene. Trimming cost V 7 bases and J 11 bases, with 23 bases left between them.

The chain has TRBV25-1 and TRBJ2-7; D remains ambiguous. The CDR3 totals 13 residues. Deletions cut 3 bases from V and 2 bases from J, with 8 bases between. CDR1 and CDR2 (germline): MGHDK, SYGVNS. The CDR3 region is CASSDPNAYEQYF. The DNA for the CDR3 is TGTGCCAGCAGTGACCCAAACGCCTACGAGCAGTACTTC.

The chain has TRBV7-2 and TRBJ1-4; 12 positions agree with TRBD1. The CDR3 totals 15 residues. V was clipped by 5 bases and J by 7 bases; unmatched bases: 5. From germline, CDR1 is SGHTA and CDR2 FQGNSA. CDR3 sequence: CASSPGTGGGEKLFF. In nucleotides, the CDR3 is TGTGCCAGCAGCCCTGGGACAGGGGGCGGTGAAAAACTGTTTTTT.

The genes are TRBV7-9 and TRBJ1-2, with no clear D. Germline loops: CDR1 SEHNR, CDR2 FQNEAQ (reference sequence). The V end lost 5 bases, the J end lost 4 bases, and 14 bases lay between the germline ends. CDR3 size: 14 residues. CDR3 region: CASSSPLEVYGYTF. Here the CDR3 DNA reads TGTGCCAGCAGCAGCCCCCTCGAGGTCTATGGCTACACCTTC.

This clonotype was seen a few times. The J gene is TRBJ2-4, the V gene TRBV12-3 or TRBV12-4; D possibly matches TRBD1 or TRBD2 (5 bases each). The CDR3 is 14 amino acids. Trimming removed 3 bases at V and 9 bases at J, with 15 bases between. The CDR3 sequence: CASSLRVGRGIQYF. The CDR3 coding sequence is TGTGCCAGCAGTTTGAGGGTGGGAAGGGGCATTCAGTACTTC.

The CDR3 spells CASCHGVTDTQYF. The CDR3 DNA is TGTGCCAGCTGCCATGGGGTCACAGATACGCAGTATTTT. J is TRBJ2-3 and V is TRBV6-6, with D unresolved. This CDR3 spans 13 amino acids. Germline V CDR1 and CDR2: MNHNY, SVGAGI (reference sequence). V shed 8 bases and J shed 2 bases, with 11 bases lying between them.

This clonotype was counted between two and nine times. The J gene is TRBJ1-1, the V gene TRBV5-5, with no clear D. V was cut by 2 bases and J by 5 bases, with 10 bases left in between. CDR3 length equals 13 residues. Germline values: CDR1 SGHKS, CDR2 YYEKEE (reference sequence). The CDR3 nucleotides are TGTGCCAGCAGCTTTTTGATACGGACTGAAGCTTTCTTT. Protein sequence: CASSFLIRTEAFF.

This clonotype was counted only a few times. The chain recombines TRBV11-2 with TRBJ2-1; unclear D gene. The CDR3 spans 13 residues. The germline CDR1 and CDR2 sequences are SGHAT and FQNNGV. V gave up 3 bases and J gave up 9 bases, with 12 bases separating them. CDR3 bases: TGTGCCAGCAGCTTTTCCGTTATAGTTGAGCAGTTCTTC. Translated, it gives CASSFSVIVEQFF.

The rearrangement links TRBV2 to TRBJ1-4; D gene uncertain. CDR3 length: 14 amino acids. V was clipped by 4 bases and J by 6 bases, with 12 bases between them. In germline, CDR1 is SNHLY, CDR2 FYNNEI. CDR3 sequence reads: CASSARAEYEKLFF. The CDR3 DNA reads TGTGCCAGCAGTGCCCGGGCAGAATATGAAAAACTGTTTTTT.

The chain recombines TRBV12-3 or TRBV12-4 with TRBJ2-1, with TRBD2 matching 11 bases. V gave up 6 bases and J gave up 8 bases; unmatched junction bases: 9. This CDR3 is 15 amino acids long. The CDR3 region has the DNA TGTGCCAGCAGCTCTAGCGGGAGGATTCGGGATGAGCAGTTCTTC. It encodes CASSSSGRIRDEQFF.

This clonotype turned up a few times. The chain couples TRBV4-3 to TRBJ1-2, with a tentative D call TRBD1 (6 bases). V lost 0 bases to trimming and J lost 4 bases, with 12 bases between them. This CDR3 region has 15 residues. CDR1 and CDR2 from the germline V gene are LGHNA and YSLEER. CDR3 nucleotides: TGCGCCAGCAGCCAAGATAAGGGGGAAGTCTATGGCTACACCTTC. It yields the protein CASSQDKGEVYGYTF.

The rearrangement uses TRBV18 and TRBJ1-1; 7 nucleotides match TRBD1. V dropped 6 bases and J dropped 5; count of bases not matched to a gene: 9. The germline gives CDR1 KGHSH, CDR2 LQKENI. This CDR3 region has 14 residues. CDR3 amino acids: CASSPGQVKTEAFF. DNA of the CDR3: TGTGCCAGCTCTCCTGGACAGGTTAAGACTGAAGCTTTCTTT. Together with reference TRBV18 and TRBJ1-1, the CDR3 gives the full variable domain: NAGVMQNPRHLVRRRGQEARLRCSPMKGHSHVYWYRQLPEEGLKFMVYLQKENIIDESGMPKERFSAEFPKEGPSILRIQQVVRGDSAAYFCASSPGQVKTEAFFGQGTRLTVV.

The chain recombines TRBV28 with TRBJ1-2, with D hard to call. Germline V gene sequence: CDR1 MDHEN, CDR2 SYDVKM. Trimming took 4 bases from V and 7 from J, leaving 10 bases between them. The CDR3 loop spans 12 amino acids. This CDR3 reads CASSSPSIGYTF. The CDR3 nucleotides read TGTGCCAGCAGTTCCCCTTCAATTGGCTACACCTTC.

J is TRBJ2-7 and V is TRBV30; 14 bases match TRBD2. There are 17 residues in the CDR3. The ends lost 1 base at V and 3 bases at J; junction bases unmatched: 8. Germline-derived CDR1 and CDR2 are GTSNPN and SVGIG (reference sequence). CDR3 in DNA: TGTGCCTGGAGTGATCCCGGGACTAGCGGGAGAGGCTACGAGCAGTACTTC. Its protein is CAWSDPGTSGRGYEQYF. The full variable domain, with the rest looked up from reference TRBV30 and TRBJ2-7, is SQTIHQWPATLVQPVGSPLSLECTVEGTSNPNLYWYRQAAGRGLQLLFYSVGIGQISSEVPQNLSASRPQDRQFILSSKKLLLSDSGFYLCAWSDPGTSGRGYEQYFGPGTRLTVT.

The chain is built from TRBV20-1 and TRBJ1-2; 9 nucleotides agree with TRBD1. V dropped 0 bases and J dropped 4; count of bases not matched to a gene: 6. The CDR3 extends over 15 amino acids. Germline CDR1 reads DFQATT; CDR2 reads SNEGSKA (reference sequence). DNA for the CDR3: TGCAGTGCTAGAGATCGGGGGACAGGGAGCTATGGCTACACCTTC. It translates to CSARDRGTGSYGYTF.

There are a few counts of this clonotype. V is TRBV11-2 and J is TRBJ2-7; D gene unclear. V was shortened by 1 base and J by 0 bases, with 13 bases between the two germline ends. The CDR3 is made up of 16 amino acids. Germline-derived CDR1 and CDR2 are SGHAT and FQNNGV. CDR3 protein: CASSLVGRLTSYEQYF. CDR3 DNA sequence: TGTGCCAGCAGCTTAGTTGGCCGACTCACCTCCTACGAGCAGTACTTC.

This clonotype was observed a few times. The V gene is TRBV24-1, the J gene TRBJ2-2; 9 nucleotides line up with TRBD2. Germline values: CDR1 KGHDR, CDR2 SFDVKD. The CDR3 extends over 15 amino acids. Trimming at V came to 8 bases and at J to 7 bases, leaving 10 bases not matched to a gene. CDR3 coding DNA: TGTGCCACCACCAGACTAGCGGAGGAGAACGGGGAGCTGTTTTTT. This sequence encodes CATTRLAEENGELFF.

The chain carries TRBV28 and TRBJ2-1; a weak D match, TRBD2 (5 bases). Germline CDR1 MDHEN, CDR2 SYDVKM. Trimming left V 8 bases short and J 6 bases short, with 26 bases between. CDR3 length: 17 residues. The CDR3 sequence: CASSVAQDSSTFNEQFF. In DNA, the CDR3 is TGTGCCAGCTCCGTGGCCCAGGACTCGAGTACCTTCAATGAGCAGTTCTTC.

The chain carries TRBV7-8 and TRBJ1-2; D remains ambiguous. CDR1 is SGHVS, CDR2 FQNEAQ, per germline. The CDR3 sequence is 14 residues long. Trimming pared 3 bases from V and 10 bases from J, leaving 18 bases between. The DNA for the CDR3 is TGTGCCAGCAGCTTGGATTGGACGGGAGACCTCTACACCTTC. Protein: CASSLDWTGDLYTF. Full variable domain (remainder filled in from reference TRBV7-8 and TRBJ1-2): GAGVSQSPRYKVAKRGQDVALRCDPISGHVSLFWYQQALGQGPEFLTYFQNEAQLDKSGLPSDRFFAERPEGSVSTLKIQRTQQEDSAVYLCASSLDWTGDLYTFGSGTRLTVV.

V usage is TRBV12-3 or TRBV12-4 and J usage is TRBJ2-2; 8 bases line up with TRBD1. This CDR3 contains 13 residues. The V and J ends lost 6 bases and 6 bases, in that order; junction bases with no gene match: 3. The CDR3 loop is CASRTGDAGELFF. In nucleotides, the CDR3 is TGTGCCAGCAGGACAGGGGACGCCGGGGAGCTGTTTTTT.

This chain connects TRBV4-3 to TRBJ2-7; D is perhaps TRBD2 (5 bases). V was shortened by 1 base and J by 2 bases, with 12 bases between the two germline ends. This CDR3 contains 15 residues. Germline V gene sequence: CDR1 LGHNA, CDR2 YSLEER. The CDR3 sequence is CASSQGLTPTYEQYF. The CDR3 DNA reads TGCGCCAGCAGCCAAGGACTAACTCCTACCTACGAGCAGTACTTC.

This clonotype was found a few times. This chain uses TRBV12-3 or TRBV12-4 with TRBJ1-5, with D possibly TRBD1 on 5 matching bases. Trimming took 4 bases from V and 4 from J, leaving 8 bases between them. The CDR3 is 13 amino acids. The CDR3 bases are TGTGCCAGCAGTTCGACAGAGAATCAGCCCCAGCATTTT. Translating it yields CASSSTENQPQHF.

This chain links TRBV6-5 with TRBJ2-7; D is unclear. The CDR3 is made up of 14 amino acids. V was pared by 0 bases and J by 0 bases, with 6 bases between. Per the germline V gene, CDR1 is MNHEY and CDR2 is SVGAGI. CDR3 in DNA: TGTGCCAGCAGTTACTCAACAGCCTCCTACGAGCAGTACTTC. Its protein is CASSYSTASYEQYF.

This clonotype was observed a single time. J is TRBJ1-6 and V is TRBV5-1, with TRBD1 matching over 9 bases. Germline V gene data show CDR1 as SGHRS and CDR2 as YFSETQ. The CDR3 spans 14 residues. The V and J ends lost 0 bases and 11 bases, in that order; junction bases with no gene match: 3. CDR3 nucleotides: TGCGCCAGCAGCTTGGGACAGGGGGGAGCACCCCTCCACTTT. Residues: CASSLGQGGAPLHF.

V gene TRBV6-2 or TRBV6-3 combines with J gene TRBJ2-5; 13 bases align to TRBD2. The CDR3 totals 16 residues. Germline V lookup: CDR1 MNHEY, CDR2 SVGEGT. The trim removed 6 bases at V and 5 bases at J, leaving 9 bases unmatched. The CDR3 here is CASRTYRTSGSETQYF. The DNA of the CDR3 is TGTGCCAGCAGAACCTACCGGACTAGCGGGAGTGAGACCCAGTACTTC.